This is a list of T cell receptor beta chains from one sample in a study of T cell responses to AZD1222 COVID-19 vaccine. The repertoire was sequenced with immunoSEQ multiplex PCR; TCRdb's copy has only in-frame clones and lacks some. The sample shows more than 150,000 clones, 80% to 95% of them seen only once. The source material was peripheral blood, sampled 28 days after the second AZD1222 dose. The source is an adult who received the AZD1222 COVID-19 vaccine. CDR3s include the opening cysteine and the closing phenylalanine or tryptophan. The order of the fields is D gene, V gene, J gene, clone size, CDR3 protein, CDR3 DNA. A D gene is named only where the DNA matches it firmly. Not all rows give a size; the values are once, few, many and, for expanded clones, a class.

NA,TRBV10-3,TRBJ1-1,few,CAISGSGTTMGAFF,TGTGCCATCAGTGGTTCCGGGACCACCATGGGAGCTTTCTTT
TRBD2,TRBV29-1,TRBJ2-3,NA,CSAGGLAGGIDTQYF,TGCAGCGCCGGGGGACTAGCGGGAGGCATAGATACGCAGTATTTT
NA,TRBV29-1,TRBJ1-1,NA,CSAATGNTEAFF,TGCAGCGCCGCGACAGGGAACACTGAAGCTTTCTTT
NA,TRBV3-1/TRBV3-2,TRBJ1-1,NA,CASSQYSDWNTEAFF,TGTGCCAGCAGCCAATACAGTGATTGGAACACTGAAGCTTTCTTT
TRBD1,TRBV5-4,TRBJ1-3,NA,CASSRGQANTIYF,TGTGCCAGCAGCCGGGGACAGGCAAACACCATATATTTT
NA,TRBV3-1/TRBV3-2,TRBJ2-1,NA,CASSDERARYNEQFF,TGTGCCAGCAGTGACGAAAGGGCACGCTACAATGAGCAGTTCTTC
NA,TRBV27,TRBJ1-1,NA,CASSPTTPNTEAFF,TGTGCCAGCAGTCCTACGACACCGAACACTGAAGCTTTCTTT
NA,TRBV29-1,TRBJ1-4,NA,CSAGLGGRANEKLFF,TGCAGCGCCGGATTGGGGGGCCGGGCTAATGAAAAACTGTTTTTT
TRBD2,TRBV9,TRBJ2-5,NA,CASSVPGGAGETQYF,TGTGCCAGCAGCGTTCCCGGGGGGGCGGGAGAGACCCAGTACTTC
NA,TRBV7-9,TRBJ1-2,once,CASSLLGVTNYGYTF,TGTGCCAGCAGCTTGTTGGGGGTAACTAACTATGGCTACACCTTC
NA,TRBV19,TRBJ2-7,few,CASREEAGSLHF,TGTGCCAGTAGAGAGGAGGCGGGAAGCCTCCACTTC
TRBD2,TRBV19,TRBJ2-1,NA,CASSIGSSGGAQQFF,TGTGCCAGTAGTATCGGGTCTAGCGGGGGGGCCCAGCAGTTCTTC
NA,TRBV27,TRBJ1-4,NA,CASGGQLDEKLFF,TGTGCCAGCGGAGGACAGTTAGATGAAAAACTGTTTTTT
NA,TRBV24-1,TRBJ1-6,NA,CATSDLWQGANSPLHF,TGTGCCACCAGTGATTTATGGCAGGGCGCCAATTCACCCCTCCACTTT
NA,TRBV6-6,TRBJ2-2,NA,CASSFLGRVSGGELFF,TGTGCCAGCAGCTTTCTAGGCAGGGTATCCGGCGGGGAGCTGTTTTTT
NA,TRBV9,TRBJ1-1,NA,CASSAQLNTEAFF,TGTGCCAGCAGCGCGCAGCTGAACACTGAAGCTTTCTTT
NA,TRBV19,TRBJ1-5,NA,CASSPTNSNQPQHF,TGTGCCAGTAGTCCCACGAATAGCAATCAGCCCCAGCATTTT
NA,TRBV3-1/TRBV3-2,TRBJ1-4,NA,CASSPTVTNEKLFF,TGTGCCAGCAGCCCTACAGTAACTAATGAAAAACTGTTTTTT
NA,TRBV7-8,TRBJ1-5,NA,CASSFLNQPQHF,TGTGCCAGCAGCTTTCTGAATCAGCCCCAGCATTTT
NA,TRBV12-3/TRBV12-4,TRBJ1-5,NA,CASSLKGNQPQHF,TGTGCCAGCAGTTTAAAGGGTAATCAGCCCCAGCATTTT
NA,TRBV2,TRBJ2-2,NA,CASSEFEAGELFF,TGTGCCAGCAGTGAATTTGAGGCCGGGGAGCTGTTTTTT